These T cell receptor beta chains were read from a single sample in a study of cytotoxic CD8 clonotypes in ibrutinib-treated CLL. Method: immunoSEQ multiplex PCR; TCRdb's copy keeps in-frame clones and lacks some. This sample has 16,000 or so clones, with roughly 65% found just once. The source was PBMCs, collected before ibrutinib treatment. The receptor source for this set is a human donor with chronic lymphocytic leukemia. Each CDR3 is given with its conserved first and last residue. The D gene is left open where the match is weak. Where a row states a size, it is once, few, many or the class of an expanded clone; other rows omit it.

d_call: NA; clone_size: NA; v_call: TRBV5-4; j_call: TRBJ1-3; cdr3_nt: TGTGCCAGCAGCTTGGACAGGGAGGACACCATATATTTT; cdr3_aa: CASSLDREDTIYF
d_call: TRBD1; clone_size: NA; v_call: TRBV9; j_call: TRBJ1-6; cdr3_nt: TGTGCCAGCAGCACCGGGACAGGCTATAATTCACCCCTCCACTTT; cdr3_aa: CASSTGTGYNSPLHF
d_call: NA; clone_size: NA; v_call: TRBV18; j_call: TRBJ1-2; cdr3_nt: TGTGCCAGCTCACCAATAGGTAGAGGGCGTAACTATGGCTACACCTTC; cdr3_aa: CASSPIGRGRNYGYTF
d_call: NA; clone_size: NA; v_call: TRBV7-2; j_call: TRBJ2-4; cdr3_nt: TGTGCCAGCAGCTTAGCCAGGGGTGACATTCAGTACTTC; cdr3_aa: CASSLARGDIQYF
d_call: TRBD1; clone_size: NA; v_call: TRBV4-2; j_call: TRBJ1-2; cdr3_nt: TGTGCCAGCAGCCGACAGGGTGGCCTCTATGGCTACACCTTC; cdr3_aa: CASSRQGGLYGYTF
d_call: NA; clone_size: NA; v_call: TRBV29-1; j_call: TRBJ1-3; cdr3_nt: TGCAGCGTTGAAGACAGGGGTGGAAACACCATATATTTT; cdr3_aa: CSVEDRGGNTIYF
d_call: NA; clone_size: NA; v_call: TRBV11-3; j_call: TRBJ2-3; cdr3_nt: TGTGCCAGCAGCTTACAAGGAGATACGCAGTATTTT; cdr3_aa: CASSLQGDTQYF
d_call: TRBD1; clone_size: NA; v_call: TRBV29-1; j_call: TRBJ2-7; cdr3_nt: TGCAGCGTTGTTGGGACAGGGGGATCTTACGAGCAGTACTTC; cdr3_aa: CSVVGTGGSYEQYF
d_call: NA; clone_size: few; v_call: TRBV6-5; j_call: TRBJ1-1; cdr3_nt: TGTGCCAGCAGTTACTCCGGTGGGCATTACACTGAAGCTTTCTTT; cdr3_aa: CASSYSGGHYTEAFF
d_call: NA; clone_size: NA; v_call: TRBV7-2; j_call: TRBJ2-3; cdr3_nt: TGTGCCAGCAGCTCCCCGTCTGGGGCCTACACAGATACGCAGTATTTT; cdr3_aa: CASSSPSGAYTDTQYF
d_call: NA; clone_size: NA; v_call: TRBV2; j_call: TRBJ2-3; cdr3_nt: TGTGCCAGCATCGAGGCGGGGCCTAAAACAGATACGCAGTATTTT; cdr3_aa: CASIEAGPKTDTQYF
d_call: TRBD2; clone_size: once; v_call: TRBV19; j_call: TRBJ2-1; cdr3_nt: TGTGCCAGTAGCGAACTAGCGGGGGATACAACCAATGAGCAGTTCTTC; cdr3_aa: CASSELAGDTTNEQFF
d_call: TRBD2; clone_size: NA; v_call: TRBV5-4; j_call: TRBJ2-3; cdr3_nt: TGTGCCAGCAGCTCTAGCGGGGGGGCCCGGTCAGATACGCAGTATTTT; cdr3_aa: CASSSSGGARSDTQYF
d_call: TRBD1; clone_size: NA; v_call: TRBV11-3; j_call: TRBJ1-1; cdr3_nt: TGTGCCAGCAGACCCAGCAGGGGGTTAACTGAAGCTTTCTTT; cdr3_aa: CASRPSRGLTEAFF
d_call: NA; clone_size: NA; v_call: TRBV5-6; j_call: TRBJ2-3; cdr3_nt: TGTGCCAGCAGCCGCCAAGGGGCCCTCACAGATACGCAGTATTTT; cdr3_aa: CASSRQGALTDTQYF
d_call: NA; clone_size: NA; v_call: TRBV19; j_call: TRBJ2-7; cdr3_nt: TGTGCCAGTAGCCCAAGGGGGGCAGCCGTCTCCTTC; cdr3_aa: CASSPRGAAVSF
d_call: TRBD2; clone_size: NA; v_call: TRBV6-4; j_call: TRBJ2-3; cdr3_nt: TGTGCCAGCAGTGAGATAGCGGGGGGGCTAGATACGCAGTATTTT; cdr3_aa: CASSEIAGGLDTQYF
d_call: NA; clone_size: NA; v_call: TRBV30; j_call: TRBJ1-5; cdr3_nt: TGTGCCTGGAGGGTACCACTTGGGGCCAATCAGCCCCAGCATTTT; cdr3_aa: CAWRVPLGANQPQHF
d_call: NA; clone_size: few; v_call: TRBV4-2; j_call: TRBJ1-2; cdr3_nt: TGTGCCAGCAGCCAATCTCTAGGTTCGGGACTTAACTATGGCTACACCTTC; cdr3_aa: CASSQSLGSGLNYGYTF
d_call: NA; clone_size: NA; v_call: TRBV29-1; j_call: TRBJ1-1; cdr3_nt: TGCAGCGTTGGGGGCCGGGGGAGGCACACTGAAGCTTTCTTT; cdr3_aa: CSVGGRGRHTEAFF
d_call: NA; clone_size: NA; v_call: TRBV7-6; j_call: TRBJ2-6; cdr3_nt: TGTGCCAGCAGCCATAACTCTGGGGCCAACGTCCTGACTTTC; cdr3_aa: CASSHNSGANVLTF
d_call: NA; clone_size: few; v_call: TRBV7-3; j_call: TRBJ2-1; cdr3_nt: TGTGCCAGCAGCCCGGGACACCGTCAGAATGAGCAGTTCTTC; cdr3_aa: CASSPGHRQNEQFF
d_call: NA; clone_size: NA; v_call: TRBV7-8; j_call: TRBJ1-4; cdr3_nt: TGTGCCAGCAGCTTGTCTCCGGGGTCCTTCGGAAAACTGTTTTTT; cdr3_aa: CASSLSPGSFGKLFF
d_call: TRBD2; clone_size: NA; v_call: TRBV28; j_call: TRBJ2-1; cdr3_nt: TGTGCCAGCATGGGGTCCCCAGCGGGGGGTCATGAGCAGTTCTTC; cdr3_aa: CASMGSPAGGHEQFF
d_call: NA; clone_size: few; v_call: TRBV5-1; j_call: TRBJ2-7; cdr3_nt: TGCGCCAGCAGCTTGGACCGATACTCCTACGAGCAGTACTTC; cdr3_aa: CASSLDRYSYEQYF
d_call: TRBD1; clone_size: NA; v_call: TRBV10-3; j_call: TRBJ2-3; cdr3_nt: TGTGCCATCAGTGAGTTACCGGGACAGGGCACAGATACGCAGTATTTT; cdr3_aa: CAISELPGQGTDTQYF
d_call: NA; clone_size: NA; v_call: TRBV5-1; j_call: TRBJ2-3; cdr3_nt: TGCGCCAGCAGCGCTCGGACTACCCCAGATACGCAGTATTTT; cdr3_aa: CASSARTTPDTQYF
d_call: NA; clone_size: NA; v_call: TRBV19; j_call: TRBJ1-1; cdr3_nt: TGTGCCAGTTCCAGGGGGAACACTGAAGCTTTCTTT; cdr3_aa: CASSRGNTEAFF
d_call: NA; clone_size: few; v_call: TRBV5-4; j_call: TRBJ2-5; cdr3_nt: TGTGCCAGCAGCCCTCAGGGTCAAGAGACCCAGTACTTC; cdr3_aa: CASSPQGQETQYF
d_call: TRBD1; clone_size: few; v_call: TRBV10-3; j_call: TRBJ1-2; cdr3_nt: TGTGCCATCAGTGAAAACAGGGGGCAAGTGGACTATGGCTACACCTTC; cdr3_aa: CAISENRGQVDYGYTF
d_call: NA; clone_size: few; v_call: TRBV2; j_call: TRBJ2-7; cdr3_nt: TGTGCCAGCAAGGAACGCGGCCGATGGGACGAGCAGTACTTC; cdr3_aa: CASKERGRWDEQYF
d_call: NA; clone_size: NA; v_call: TRBV7-6; j_call: TRBJ2-2; cdr3_nt: TGTGCCAGCAGCCTGGGCCGGGGCACCGGGGAGCTGTTTTTT; cdr3_aa: CASSLGRGTGELFF
d_call: TRBD1; clone_size: few; v_call: TRBV2; j_call: TRBJ1-6; cdr3_nt: TGTGCCAGCACTTGGGACAGGGGGAATTCACCCCTCCACTTT; cdr3_aa: CASTWDRGNSPLHF
d_call: TRBD1; clone_size: NA; v_call: TRBV28; j_call: TRBJ1-5; cdr3_nt: TGTGCCAGCAGTTTGCCGGGACAGGGATCCAATCAGCCCCAGCATTTT; cdr3_aa: CASSLPGQGSNQPQHF
d_call: NA; clone_size: NA; v_call: TRBV10-2; j_call: TRBJ2-5; cdr3_nt: TGCGCCAGCAGTGAGTTGACTATACAAGAGACCCAGTACTTC; cdr3_aa: CASSELTIQETQYF
d_call: TRBD1; clone_size: NA; v_call: TRBV25-1; j_call: TRBJ1-3; cdr3_nt: TGTGCCAGCAGTGAATCCACCGGGACAGGCGGAAACACCATATATTTT; cdr3_aa: CASSESTGTGGNTIYF
d_call: NA; clone_size: few; v_call: TRBV19; j_call: TRBJ1-2; cdr3_nt: TGTGCCAGTAGGGGTTTGGACTATGGCTACACCTTC; cdr3_aa: CASRGLDYGYTF
d_call: TRBD1; clone_size: NA; v_call: TRBV7-8; j_call: TRBJ1-5; cdr3_nt: TGTGCCAGCAGCTTAGATACAGGGGGGAATAGCAATCAGCCCCAGCATTTT; cdr3_aa: CASSLDTGGNSNQPQHF
d_call: NA; clone_size: NA; v_call: TRBV11-3; j_call: TRBJ2-2; cdr3_nt: TGTGCCAGCAGCCCCCCTGAGGGGGGGCGTACCGGGGAGCTGTTTTTT; cdr3_aa: CASSPPEGGRTGELFF
d_call: NA; clone_size: NA; v_call: TRBV30; j_call: TRBJ2-1; cdr3_nt: TGTGCCTGGAGTCTCGGGCAGAGCTCCTACAATGAGCAGTTCTTC; cdr3_aa: CAWSLGQSSYNEQFF
d_call: NA; clone_size: NA; v_call: TRBV7-2; j_call: TRBJ2-5; cdr3_nt: TGTGCCAGCAGCTTAGCCCGGCTGGCGGGGTGGACCCAGTACTTC; cdr3_aa: CASSLARLAGWTQYF
d_call: NA; clone_size: NA; v_call: TRBV30; j_call: TRBJ2-1; cdr3_nt: TGTGCCTGGAGCGCAACCGATGAGCAGTTCTTC; cdr3_aa: CAWSATDEQFF
d_call: TRBD2; clone_size: NA; v_call: TRBV7-2; j_call: TRBJ2-4; cdr3_nt: TGTGCCAGCAGCTCTTGGGAGGGGGCCAAAAACATTCAGTACTTC; cdr3_aa: CASSSWEGAKNIQYF
d_call: TRBD2; clone_size: few; v_call: TRBV7-3; j_call: TRBJ2-2; cdr3_nt: TGTGCCAGCTCGCACGGACTAGCGAACACCGGGGAGCTGTTTTTT; cdr3_aa: CASSHGLANTGELFF
d_call: NA; clone_size: NA; v_call: TRBV11-2; j_call: TRBJ1-2; cdr3_nt: TGTGCCAGCAGCTTAGAGAGAGGCTATGGCTACACCTTC; cdr3_aa: CASSLERGYGYTF
d_call: NA; clone_size: NA; v_call: TRBV27; j_call: TRBJ2-3; cdr3_nt: TGTGCCAGCAGTTTAAGGAGGGCCCCGGGTCGGGATACGCAGTATTTT; cdr3_aa: CASSLRRAPGRDTQYF
d_call: NA; clone_size: few; v_call: TRBV7-9; j_call: TRBJ1-1; cdr3_nt: TGTGCCAGCAGCGAACAGGGGAACACTGAAGCTTTCTTT; cdr3_aa: CASSEQGNTEAFF
d_call: TRBD1; clone_size: NA; v_call: TRBV5-5; j_call: TRBJ2-7; cdr3_nt: TGTGCCAGCAGCTTGGCCCCAGGGGGCGCAGCCTACGAGCAGTACTTC; cdr3_aa: CASSLAPGGAAYEQYF
d_call: TRBD1; clone_size: NA; v_call: TRBV6-6; j_call: TRBJ2-1; cdr3_nt: TGTGCCAGCAGTGATGGACAGGGTGCCCACAATGAGCAGTTCTTC; cdr3_aa: CASSDGQGAHNEQFF
d_call: NA; clone_size: NA; v_call: TRBV19; j_call: TRBJ2-3; cdr3_nt: TGTGCCAGTGTGTCATCGAGCACAGATACGCAGTATTTT; cdr3_aa: CASVSSSTDTQYF
d_call: TRBD1; clone_size: NA; v_call: TRBV11-3; j_call: TRBJ2-5; cdr3_nt: TGTGCCAGCAGCTTAACTGGGACAGGGGGGGAAGAGACCCAGTACTTC; cdr3_aa: CASSLTGTGGEETQYF
d_call: NA; clone_size: NA; v_call: TRBV27; j_call: TRBJ2-1; cdr3_nt: TGTGCCAGCGGGGGCCAGGGGGGAAGCTACAATGAGCAGTTCTTC; cdr3_aa: CASGGQGGSYNEQFF
d_call: NA; clone_size: NA; v_call: TRBV4-1; j_call: TRBJ1-1; cdr3_nt: TGCGCCAGCAGCCAAGAGAAAGGAGGGAGGACTGAAGCTTTCTTT; cdr3_aa: CASSQEKGGRTEAFF